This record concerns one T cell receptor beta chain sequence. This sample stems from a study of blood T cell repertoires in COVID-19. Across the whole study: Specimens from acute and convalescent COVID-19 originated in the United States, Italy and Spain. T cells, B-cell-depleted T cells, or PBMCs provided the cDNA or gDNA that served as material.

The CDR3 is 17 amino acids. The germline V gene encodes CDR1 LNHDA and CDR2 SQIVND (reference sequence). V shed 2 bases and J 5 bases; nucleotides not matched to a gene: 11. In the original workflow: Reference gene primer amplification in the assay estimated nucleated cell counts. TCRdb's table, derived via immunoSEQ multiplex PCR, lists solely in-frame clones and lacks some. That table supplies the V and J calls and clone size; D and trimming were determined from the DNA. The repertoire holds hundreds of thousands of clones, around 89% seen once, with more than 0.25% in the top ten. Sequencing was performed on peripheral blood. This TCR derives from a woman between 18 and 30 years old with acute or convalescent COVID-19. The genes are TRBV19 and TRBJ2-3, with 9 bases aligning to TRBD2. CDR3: CASSIKGRLAGRDTQYF. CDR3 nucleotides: TGTGCCAGTAGTATAAAGGGGCGCCTAGCGGGGAGAGATACGCAGTATTTT.